What follows are 29 T cell receptor beta chains derived from one specimen sequenced in a study of blood T cells in healthy people across ages (dated by TCRdb to between 2014 and 2017). Library preparation used 5' RACE. The sequencing machine was an Illumina HiSeq 2500. The second PCR ran for roughly 7 to 12 cycles and used a J-beta primer mix along with a sample-barcoded 5' primer. The public reads were quality trimmed at Q25 with fastp and then assembled into clones with MiXCR by TCRdb, keeping productive beta chains. Duplicate CDR3 protein sequences are folded into a single record with the most common DNA and genes. Present in this sample are some 1.4 million distinct CDR3 sequences, around 39% of which were seen just once. The ten largest clones add up to roughly 8.2% of the sample. Sequencing was carried out using blood. The receptors were gathered from a woman younger than 35 in good health.

A few counts support this clonotype. This chain links TRBV5-1 with TRBJ2-7; no clear D. The CDR3 sequence is 15 residues long. The germline V gene encodes CDR1 SGHRS and CDR2 YFSETQ. With 0 bases removed from V and 0 bases from J, the gap between germline ends came to 10 bases. The CDR3 region is CASSLDSLGSYEQYF. The CDR3 DNA sequence: TGCGCCAGCAGCTTGGATTCCCTTGGCTCCTACGAGCAGTACTTC.

J is TRBJ1-2 and V is TRBV20-1; D is uncertain. The CDR3 spans 16 residues. The V gene's germline CDR1 is DFQATT and CDR2 SNEGSKA (reference sequence). V lost 5 bases and J lost 4, with 23 bases in between. The CDR3 nucleotides are TGCAGTGCTCCCAACCGCGGAATGGAGGGCCCCTATGGCTACACCTTC. Its translation: CSAPNRGMEGPYGYTF.

This clonotype was seen ten or more times. This chain joins TRBV5-1 and TRBJ2-3; 7 bases map to TRBD1. The CDR3 totals 15 residues. Germline CDR1 and CDR2: SGHRS and YFSETQ. V shed 7 bases and J 2 bases; nucleotides not matched to a gene: 10. CDR3 loop: CASSYRGRSTDTQYF. CDR3 coding DNA: TGCGCCAGCTCGTACAGGGGCCGATCCACAGATACGCAGTATTTT.

The chain uses TRBV10-3 and TRBJ2-3, with D possibly being TRBD2 (6 bases). The CDR3 length is 15 residues. V shed 2 bases and J shed 2 bases, with 11 bases lying between them. Per germline, CDR1 ENHRY and CDR2 SYGVKD. The DNA for the CDR3 is TGTGCCATCAGTGAGGCGGGGATTGCCACAGATACGCAGTATTTT. This sequence encodes CAISEAGIATDTQYF.

As for this clonotype: At one end the junction does not follow the germline gene, possibly because of a read error. The J gene is TRBJ2-1, the V gene TRBV6-2 or TRBV6-3; 8 nucleotides align to TRBD2. Germline V gene lookup returns CDR1 MNHEY and CDR2 SVGEGT. The CDR3 is 17 amino acids. The CDR3 is CAISYPQGLEVYNEQFF. The CDR3 bases are TGTGCCATCAGTTACCCGCAGGGACTAGAGGTCTACAATGAGCAGTTCTTC.

The J gene is TRBJ2-3, the V gene TRBV20-1; 9 nucleotides match TRBD2. Per germline, CDR1 DFQATT and CDR2 SNEGSKA (reference sequence). The length of the CDR3 is 15 residues. Losses at the gene ends were 6 bases for V and 6 bases for J; bases not matched to a gene: 13. DNA of the CDR3: TGCAGTGCCCTACTCATTAGCGGGGGTCTTGATACGCAGTATTTT. Translating it yields CSALLISGGLDTQYF.

This clonotype occurred a few times. The CDR3 loop reads CASSLQTGHTGELFF. The CDR3, as DNA: TGTGCCAGCAGCCTACAGACAGGTCACACCGGGGAGCTGTTTTTT. The chain links TRBV7-9 to TRBJ2-2; D possibly corresponds to TRBD1 (6 bases). The germline gives CDR1 SEHNR, CDR2 FQNEAQ (reference sequence). This CDR3 comprises 15 residues. Trimming removed 5 bases from V and 3 bases from J, with 13 bases in between.

This clonotype was observed a handful of times. The chain has TRBV4-2 and TRBJ1-5; D may be TRBD1 (6 bases). The V end lost 5 bases, the J end lost 3 bases, and 11 bases lay between the germline ends. Germline V gene sequence: CDR1 LGHNA, CDR2 YNFKEQ. The CDR3 consists of 14 residues. This CDR3 reads CASSDRDTNQPQHF. CDR3 coding DNA: TGTGCCAGCAGCGACCGGGACACCAATCAGCCCCAGCATTTT.

The chain couples TRBV7-6 to TRBJ1-5; D uncertain. Between the trimmed V and J ends, which lost 5 bases and 4 bases, there was a span of 12 bases. CDR3 length equals 14 residues. Germline loops: CDR1 SGHVS, CDR2 FNYEAQ. The CDR3 coding sequence is TGTGCCAGCAGCGAGAGGGATGGAAATCAGCCCCAGCATTTT. Translation: CASSERDGNQPQHF.

CDR3 amino acids: CASSKVRGTSHQETQYF. The DNA for the CDR3 is TGTGCCAGCAGCAAAGTTAGAGGGACTAGCCACCAAGAGACCCAGTACTTC. V usage is TRBV21-1 and J usage is TRBJ2-5; TRBD2 is the table's D call and was not checked against the DNA. TRBV21-1 represents a pseudogene. The length of the CDR3 is 17 residues.

In this sample, this clonotype turned up a few times. This chain uses TRBV20-1 with TRBJ1-5, with D maybe TRBD1 (6 bases). V dropped 0 bases and J dropped 5 bases, with 14 bases sitting between them. This CDR3 is built from 15 residues. From germline, CDR1 is DFQATT and CDR2 SNEGSKA (reference sequence). The CDR3, as DNA: TGCAGTGCTAGAGAGGCAGGGGTACTTTATCAGCCCCAGCATTTT. Amino acid sequence: CSAREAGVLYQPQHF.

CDR3 DNA: TGCAGTGCGCCAGCGGCAGATACGCAGTATTTT. Its protein is CSAPAADTQYF. The chain is built from TRBV20-1 and TRBJ2-3; D perhaps matches TRBD2 (5 bases). CDR1 and CDR2 (germline): DFQATT, SNEGSKA (reference sequence). V lost 6 bases and J 4 bases, leaving 8 bases between the germline ends. The CDR3 runs 11 residues.

This clonotype was seen a handful of times. The chain joins TRBV5-1 to TRBJ2-1; no firm D call. V gave up 2 bases and J gave up 7 bases, with 16 bases separating them. The CDR3 length is 15 residues. Germline loops: CDR1 SGHRS, CDR2 YFSETQ. CDR3 sequence (DNA): TGCGCCAGCAGCTTAGGGCTCCTTCCTAGGAATGAGCAGTTCTTC. Its translation: CASSLGLLPRNEQFF.

This clonotype was recorded a few times. This chain uses TRBV6-2 or TRBV6-3 with TRBJ2-7, with a possible D match to TRBD1 (6 bases). V was clipped by 2 bases and J by 1 base, with 9 bases between them. This CDR3 contains 14 residues. The germline gives CDR1 MNHEY, CDR2 SVGEGT. CDR3 bases: TGTGCCAGCAGTTACCTCAGGGGTTCCTACGAGCAGTACTTC. Amino acid sequence: CASSYLRGSYEQYF.

This sequence joins TRBV29-1 and TRBJ1-1, with D possibly matching TRBD1 (5 bases). This CDR3 has 12 amino acids. The germline V and J ends were trimmed by 5 bases and 5 bases, with 12 bases remaining between them. CDR1 is SQVTM, CDR2 ANQGSEA, per germline. CDR3 DNA: TGCAGCGTTCCCACGGGGGGAACTGAAGCTTTCTTT. Protein product: CSVPTGGTEAFF.

This chain uses TRBV6-4 with TRBJ2-5; D is possibly TRBD1 or TRBD2 (5 bases each). TRBJ2-7 explains the end of the DNA better; the J call may be wrong. Per the germline V gene, CDR1 is MRHNA and CDR2 is SNTAGT. This CDR3 has 18 residues. CDR3 region: CASRGVGTTKNVHYEQYF. The CDR3 DNA sequence: TGTGCCAGCAGGGGGGTGGGGACCACAAAAAATGTGCACTACGAGCAGTACTTC.

This chain connects TRBV7-9 to TRBJ2-1; 10 nucleotides agree with TRBD2. This CDR3 has 14 residues. Germline CDR1 reads SEHNR; CDR2 reads FQNEAQ (reference sequence). Trimming at V came to 7 bases and at J to 4 bases, leaving 4 bases not matched to a gene. The CDR3 DNA is TGTGCCAGCACAGAACTAGCGGGGTACAATGAGCAGTTCTTC. The encoded protein is CASTELAGYNEQFF.

The chain has TRBV6-5 and TRBJ2-3; possible D gene TRBD2, 5 bases. The CDR3 extends over 17 amino acids. Trimming took off 2 bases at V and 2 bases at J, with 17 bases between the two ends. CDR1 and CDR2 (germline): MNHEY, SVGAGI. In DNA form, the CDR3 reads TGTGCCAGCAGTTACCAACTAGTGGGTGACCCCACAGATACGCAGTATTTT. This encodes CASSYQLVGDPTDTQYF.

This sequence joins TRBV4-2 and TRBJ1-2; D perhaps matches TRBD1 (6 bases). CDR1 is LGHNA, CDR2 YNFKEQ, per germline. The CDR3 is 14 residues long. Trimming shortened V by 3 bases and J by 3 bases, and 11 bases separated the two germline ends. The DNA for the CDR3 is TGTGCCAGCAGCCAGACGACAGGCGACTATGGCTACACCTTC. Its translation is CASSQTTGDYGYTF.

This clonotype was counted only a few times. The chain recombines TRBV7-7 with TRBJ2-3; 9 positions match TRBD2. Unmatched junction bases numbered 11, after V lost 1 base and J lost 6 bases. Germline-derived CDR1 and CDR2 are SSHAT and FNYEAQ (reference sequence). The CDR3 consists of 17 residues. CDR3 nucleotides: TGTGCCAGCAGCTTAGAACTAGCGGGCTCCCCTGGGGATACGCAGTATTTT. Amino acid sequence: CASSLELAGSPGDTQYF.

This clonotype came up a few times. The chain uses TRBV28 and TRBJ2-1; TRBD2 matches 8 bases. J gave up 3 bases and V 7 bases, and 14 bases lay outside the gene matches. Germline values: CDR1 MDHEN, CDR2 SYDVKM. The CDR3 runs 17 residues. CDR3 residues: CASNPGGAGVRYNEQFF. The CDR3 coding sequence is TGTGCCAGCAACCCCGGCGGAGCGGGAGTCCGCTACAATGAGCAGTTCTTC. The full variable domain, in which reference TRBV28 and TRBJ2-1 provide the parts outside the CDR3, is DVKVTQSSRYLVKRTGEKVFLECVQDMDHENMFWYRQDPGLGLRLIYFSYDVKMKEKGDIPEGYSVSREKKERFSLILESASTNQTSMYLCASNPGGAGVRYNEQFFGPGTRLTVL.

This clonotype has just a few counts. This sequence joins TRBV9 and TRBJ2-7; unclear D gene. Per the germline V gene, CDR1 is SGDLS and CDR2 is YYNGEE. The CDR3 is made up of 15 amino acids. Trimming left V 0 bases short and J 4 bases short, with 14 bases between. CDR3: CASSVEAGYGYEQYF. The CDR3 nucleotides are TGTGCCAGCAGCGTAGAGGCAGGTTACGGGTACGAGCAGTACTTC.

The CDR3 nucleotides read TGTGCCAGCAGCGTAGCGGGGAACAATGAGCAGTACTTC. As protein: CASSVAGNNEQYF. The chain carries TRBV9 and TRBJ2-7; possible D gene TRBD2, 5 bases. This CDR3 has 13 residues. The V end was cut by 0 bases, the J end by 7 bases, with 11 bases between. Germline V gives CDR1 SGDLS, CDR2 YYNGEE.

There are a few counts of this clonotype. This chain uses TRBV12-3 or TRBV12-4 with TRBJ2-3; either TRBD1 or TRBD2 may supply D (5 bases each). The CDR3 is made up of 14 amino acids. The germline V and J ends were trimmed by 7 bases and 5 bases, with 16 bases remaining between them. In DNA, the CDR3 is TGTGCCAGCATTGGGGGAGTGACCCTAGATACGCAGTATTTT. Amino acids: CASIGGVTLDTQYF.

This chain connects TRBV7-2 to TRBJ1-2, with D unresolved. CDR3 length: 14 amino acids. The V end was cut by 3 bases, the J end by 8 bases, with 16 bases between. The germline V gene has CDR1 SGHTA and CDR2 FQGNSA. The CDR3 bases are TGTGCCAGCAGCTTCAGAATTATCAACGCGGGCTACACCTTC. Translated: CASSFRIINAGYTF.

This clonotype appeared a few times. The chain is built from TRBV4-1 and TRBJ2-1, with 10 bases matching TRBD1. The CDR3 loop spans 18 amino acids. Trimming took 2 bases from V and 7 from J; bases not matched to a gene: 14. Germline V gene lookup returns CDR1 MGHRA and CDR2 YSYEKL. In DNA, the CDR3 is TGCGCCAGCAGCCAAAAACTCCAAGGGGGGACAGGGGTAAATGAGCAGTTCTTC. Translating it yields CASSQKLQGGTGVNEQFF.

The chain joins TRBV7-8 to TRBJ2-5, with 11 bases matching TRBD2. The J call is uncertain, as TRBJ2-7 better fits the DNA end. Looked up from germline, CDR1 is SGHVS and CDR2 is FQNEAQ. There are 16 residues in the CDR3. Here the CDR3 DNA reads TGTGCCAGCAGCTTCAAACTAGCGGGAGCCGACTACGAGCAGTACTTC. It translates to CASSFKLAGADYEQYF.

This clonotype came up a few times. The rearrangement uses TRBV20-1 and TRBJ2-1; TRBD2 is a possible D gene (5 bases). Germline CDR1 is DFQATT and CDR2 is SNEGSKA (reference sequence). The V and J ends lost 6 bases and 8 bases respectively, with 14 bases between them. The CDR3 has 12 amino acids. CDR3: CSASAGTDEQFF. The DNA for the CDR3 is TGCAGTGCGAGCGCGGGTACCGATGAGCAGTTCTTC.

The genes are TRBV28 and TRBJ2-1, with 7 bases identical to TRBD2. Trimming took 6 bases from V and 5 from J; bases not matched to a gene: 10. The CDR3 is made up of 15 amino acids. The germline gives CDR1 MDHEN, CDR2 SYDVKM. CDR3: CASRPGGRADNEQFF. As DNA, the CDR3 is TGTGCCAGCAGGCCGGGGGGTAGGGCGGACAATGAGCAGTTCTTC.